A single sample gave rise to the 18 T cell receptor beta chains below, sequenced in a study of human T cells and chemical hapten exposure. TCRdb itself ran the RACE reads through MiXCR, one entry per CDR3 protein. The top ten hold around 8.8% of the sample, which has 300,000 to 450,000 distinct CDR3 sequences, 5.5% seen once. Documented time point: pre-sensitization, week 0. Described treatment: therapeutic diphenylcyclopropenone sensitization with weekly scalp DPC. This specimen consisted of whole blood, obtained in connection with sensitization to the hapten diphenylcyclopropenone (DPC). Receptors were obtained from a woman aged 18-30 years with alopecia areata. Some clones in this sample may be carry-over from other donors' samples.

This clonotype was observed at least ten times. This chain links TRBV5-8 with TRBJ2-3, with TRBD1 matching 9 bases. Germline trimming cut 6 bases from V and 2 bases from J; bases unmatched to any gene: 10. CDR3 length: 16 amino acids. The germline V gene has CDR1 SGHTS and CDR2 YDEGEE. CDR3 DNA sequence: TGTGCCAGCACCCCTGGACAGGGGCGCTTCACAGATACGCAGTATTTT. This encodes CASTPGQGRFTDTQYF.

The chain has TRBV20-1 and TRBJ1-5; 7 bases align to TRBD1. The CDR3 has 14 amino acids. V gave up 4 bases and J gave up 6 bases; unmatched junction bases: 9. Germline lookup yields CDR1 DFQATT and CDR2 SNEGSKA (reference sequence). The chain's CDR3 is CSAIRDRGGQPQHF. In DNA form, the CDR3 reads TGCAGTGCTATCCGGGACAGAGGAGGTCAGCCCCAGCATTTT.

The sample holds many counts of this clonotype. V is TRBV9 and J is TRBJ2-5; no reliable D call. Trimming took 1 base from V and 0 from J, leaving 4 bases between them. The CDR3 is made up of 13 amino acids. Germline CDR1 and CDR2: SGDLS and YYNGEE. The CDR3 protein is CASSVSDQETQYF. The CDR3 coding sequence is TGTGCCAGCAGCGTATCGGACCAAGAGACCCAGTACTTC.

This clonotype turned up a few times. V and J are TRBV7-2 and TRBJ2-5, with 11 positions matching TRBD2. CDR3 size: 14 residues. With 5 bases clipped from V and 13 bases from J, the junction kept 12 bases outside the gene matches. In germline, CDR1 is SGHTA, CDR2 FQGNSA. The CDR3: CASSPGLAEYSVYF. The CDR3, as DNA: TGTGCCAGCAGCCCGGGACTAGCGGAGTACTCCGTGTACTTC.

In its sample, this clonotype was seen a few times. The rearrangement links TRBV21-1 to TRBJ2-7; TRBD1, the table's D call, lacks a check against the DNA. TRBV21-1 counts as a pseudogene. The CDR3 contains 13 residues. The CDR3 here is CASSAPQGYEQYF. DNA for the CDR3: TGTGCCAGCAGTGCCCCGCAGGGTTACGAGCAGTACTTC.

There are a few counts of this clonotype. The chain joins TRBV20-1 to TRBJ2-1; unclear D gene. With 0 bases removed from V and 2 bases from J, the gap between germline ends came to 11 bases. Per the germline V gene, CDR1 is DFQATT and CDR2 is SNEGSKA (reference sequence). The CDR3 sequence is 15 residues long. The CDR3 loop reads CSARDPVGTYNEQFF. The CDR3 bases are TGCAGTGCTAGAGATCCCGTTGGGACCTACAATGAGCAGTTCTTC.

This clonotype showed up many times. V and J are TRBV6-6 and TRBJ2-4, with a weak D call TRBD1 (5 bases). Germline assignment: CDR1 MNHNY and CDR2 SVGAGI (reference sequence). This CDR3 is built from 16 residues. Trimming took 5 bases from V and 1 from J, leaving 15 bases between them. CDR3 in amino acids: CASSQTRDSAKNIQYF. CDR3 DNA: TGTGCCAGCAGTCAGACCAGGGATTCGGCCAAAAACATTCAGTACTTC.

This clonotype was counted ten times or more. CDR3 sequence: CASSLGSGHTDTQYF. The CDR3 nucleotides read TGCGCCAGCAGCTTGGGTAGCGGCCACACAGATACGCAGTATTTT. This chain links TRBV5-1 with TRBJ2-3; possible D gene TRBD2, 6 bases. The V gene's germline CDR1 is SGHRS and CDR2 YFSETQ. The V end was cut by 0 bases, the J end by 2 bases, with 10 bases between. The CDR3 runs to 15 residues.

This clonotype was counted ten times or more. The CDR3 DNA sequence: TGCAGCCCCCGGGGCGGGGGAAGAAGCAATCAGCCCCAGCATTTT. Translation gives CSPRGGGRSNQPQHF. The chain employs TRBV29-1 and TRBJ1-5; TRBD1 might be the D (5 bases). V lost 8 bases, J lost 1 base, and 18 bases lay in between. CDR3 length: 15 amino acids. Germline V gives CDR1 SQVTM, CDR2 ANQGSEA. The full variable domain, completed using reference TRBV29-1 and TRBJ1-5, is SAVISQKPSRDICQRGTSLTIQCQVDSQVTMMFWYRQQPGQSLTLIATANQGSEATYESGFVIDKFPISRPNLTFSTLTVSNMSPEDSSIYLCSPRGGGRSNQPQHFGDGTRLSIL.

The table lists this clonotype with a few counts. This sequence joins TRBV3-1 and TRBJ1-2; 7 bases agree with TRBD1. The CDR3 length is 13 residues. Germline V gene lookup returns CDR1 LGHDT and CDR2 YNNKEL (reference sequence). After removal of 1 base from V and 6 bases from J, the junction contained 2 bases not matched to a gene. CDR3 amino acids: CASSQAGTDGYTF. The CDR3 DNA is TGTGCCAGCAGCCAAGCCGGGACAGATGGCTACACCTTC.

V is TRBV29-1 and J is TRBJ2-5; no clear D gene. The V and J ends lost 0 bases and 7 bases respectively, with 15 bases between them. This CDR3 region has 14 residues. Germline V gene sequence: CDR1 SQVTM, CDR2 ANQGSEA. CDR3 in DNA: TGCAGCGTTGAAGACAACAAGACGCCTGGGACCCAGTACTTC. Protein: CSVEDNKTPGTQYF.

This clonotype was counted only a few times. The chain is built from TRBV7-2 and TRBJ1-1; a possible D gene is TRBD1 (6 bases). The CDR3 spans 16 residues. V was trimmed by 6 bases and J by 3 bases, leaving 20 bases between them. In germline, CDR1 is SGHTA, CDR2 FQGNSA. In DNA form, the CDR3 reads TGTGCCAGCAGGAGACAGGACTCCGCAGCGGACACTGAAGCTTTCTTT. This sequence encodes CASRRQDSAADTEAFF. The full variable domain, in which reference TRBV7-2 and TRBJ1-1 provide the parts outside the CDR3, is GAGVSQSPSNKVTEKGKDVELRCDPISGHTALYWYRQSLGQGLEFLIYFQGNSAPDKSGLPSDRFSAERTGGSVSTLTIQRTQQEDSAVYLCASRRQDSAADTEAFFGQGTRLTVV.

This chain uses TRBV5-6 with TRBJ1-5; 7 bases map to TRBD1. The CDR3 totals 16 residues. V lost 4 bases, J lost 2 bases, and 9 bases stayed unmatched. Germline V gene sequence: CDR1 SGHDT, CDR2 YYEEEE. The CDR3 is CASSVQGTVGNQPQHF. As DNA, the CDR3 is TGTGCCAGCAGCGTACAGGGGACAGTAGGCAATCAGCCCCAGCATTTT.

The CDR3 DNA is TGTGCCAGCAGCTTACTGACGGGTTCCTACGAGCAGTACTTC. It is translated as CASSLLTGSYEQYF. The chain couples TRBV11-1 to TRBJ2-7, with D uncertain. Germline-derived CDR1 and CDR2 are SGHAT and FQDESV (reference sequence). CDR3 length: 14 amino acids. V lost 2 bases to trimming and J lost 1 base, with 9 bases between them.

The genes are TRBV4-1 and TRBJ2-1, with 7 bases matching TRBD2. V lost 4 bases to trimming and J lost 5 bases; unmatched junction nucleotides: 8. The CDR3 has 15 amino acids. Germline CDR1 is MGHRA and CDR2 is YSYEKL. The CDR3 sequence: CASSPNLAEHNEQFF. In DNA form, the CDR3 reads TGCGCCAGCAGCCCGAACCTAGCGGAGCACAATGAGCAGTTCTTC.

At least ten counts were recorded for this clonotype. This chain joins TRBV27 and TRBJ2-1; the match to TRBD2 covers 8 bases. Germline lookup yields CDR1 MNHEY and CDR2 SMNVEV (reference sequence). With V trimmed by 3 bases and J by 6 bases, 4 bases remained unmatched. This CDR3 region has 14 residues. The CDR3 protein is CASSFRGGSNEQFF. CDR3 sequence (DNA): TGTGCCAGCAGTTTTCGGGGGGGCAGCAATGAGCAGTTCTTC.

This clonotype appeared many times. The chain couples TRBV27 to TRBJ2-7, with TRBD1 matching 9 bases. The J segment lost 3 bases and the V segment lost 3 bases, leaving 6 bases of the junction unmatched. Germline V gives CDR1 MNHEY, CDR2 SMNVEV (reference sequence). This CDR3 has 15 residues. Here the CDR3 reads CASSFLGQGIYEQYF. The DNA for the CDR3 is TGTGCCAGCAGTTTTCTTGGACAGGGGATCTACGAGCAGTACTTC.

This clonotype was recorded many times. The J gene is TRBJ2-5, the V gene TRBV12-3 or TRBV12-4; 11 nucleotides align to TRBD2. V shed 5 bases, J shed 9 bases, and the junction held 5 bases outside the gene matches. The CDR3 contains 13 residues. The CDR3 is CASSHSGGAAQYF. For the CDR3, the DNA is TGTGCCAGCAGTCATAGCGGGGGGGCGGCCCAGTACTTC.